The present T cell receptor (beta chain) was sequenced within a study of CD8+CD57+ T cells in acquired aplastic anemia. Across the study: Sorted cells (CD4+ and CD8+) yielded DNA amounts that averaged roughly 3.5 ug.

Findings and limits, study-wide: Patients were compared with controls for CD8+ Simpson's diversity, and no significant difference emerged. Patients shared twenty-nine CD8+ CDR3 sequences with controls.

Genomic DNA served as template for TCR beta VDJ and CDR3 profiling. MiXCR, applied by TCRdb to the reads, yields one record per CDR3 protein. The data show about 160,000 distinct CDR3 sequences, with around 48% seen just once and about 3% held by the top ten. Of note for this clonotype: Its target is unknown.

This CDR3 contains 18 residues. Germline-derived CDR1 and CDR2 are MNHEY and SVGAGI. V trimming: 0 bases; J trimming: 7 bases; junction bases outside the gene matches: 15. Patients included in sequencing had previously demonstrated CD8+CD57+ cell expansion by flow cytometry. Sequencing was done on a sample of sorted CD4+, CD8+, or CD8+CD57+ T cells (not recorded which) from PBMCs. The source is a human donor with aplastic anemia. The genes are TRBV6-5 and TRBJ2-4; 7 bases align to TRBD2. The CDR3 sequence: CASSYSAYSAGVRNIQYF. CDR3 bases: TGTGCCAGCAGTTACTCGGCGTATTCGGCGGGAGTGCGGAACATTCAGTACTTC.